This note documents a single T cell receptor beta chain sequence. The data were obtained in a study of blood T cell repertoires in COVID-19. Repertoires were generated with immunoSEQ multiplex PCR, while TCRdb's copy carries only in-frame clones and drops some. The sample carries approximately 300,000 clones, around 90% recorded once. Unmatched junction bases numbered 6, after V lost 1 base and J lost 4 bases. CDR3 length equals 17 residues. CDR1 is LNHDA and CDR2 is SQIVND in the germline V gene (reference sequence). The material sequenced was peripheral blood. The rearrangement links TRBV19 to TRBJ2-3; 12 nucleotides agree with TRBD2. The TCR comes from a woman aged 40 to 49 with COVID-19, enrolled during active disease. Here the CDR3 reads CASSIALAGGRADTQYF. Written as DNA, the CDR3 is TGTGCCAGTAGTATAGCCCTAGCGGGAGGGCGGGCAGATACGCAGTATTTT.